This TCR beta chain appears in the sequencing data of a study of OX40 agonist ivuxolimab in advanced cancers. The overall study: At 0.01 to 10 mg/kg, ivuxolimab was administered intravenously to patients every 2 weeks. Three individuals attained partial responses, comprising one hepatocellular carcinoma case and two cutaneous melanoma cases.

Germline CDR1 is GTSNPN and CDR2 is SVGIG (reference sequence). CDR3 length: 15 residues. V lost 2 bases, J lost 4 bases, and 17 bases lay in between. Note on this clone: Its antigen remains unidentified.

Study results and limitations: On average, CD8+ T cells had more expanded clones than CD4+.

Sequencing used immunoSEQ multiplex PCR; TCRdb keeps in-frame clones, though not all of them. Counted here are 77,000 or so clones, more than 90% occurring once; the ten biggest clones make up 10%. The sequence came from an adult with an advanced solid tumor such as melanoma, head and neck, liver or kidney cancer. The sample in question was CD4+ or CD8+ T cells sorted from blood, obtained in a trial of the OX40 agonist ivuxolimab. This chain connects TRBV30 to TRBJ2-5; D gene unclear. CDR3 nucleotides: TGTGCCTGGAGTCCTGGTTCTACTCCCGGAGAGACCCAGTACTTC. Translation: CAWSPGSTPGETQYF.